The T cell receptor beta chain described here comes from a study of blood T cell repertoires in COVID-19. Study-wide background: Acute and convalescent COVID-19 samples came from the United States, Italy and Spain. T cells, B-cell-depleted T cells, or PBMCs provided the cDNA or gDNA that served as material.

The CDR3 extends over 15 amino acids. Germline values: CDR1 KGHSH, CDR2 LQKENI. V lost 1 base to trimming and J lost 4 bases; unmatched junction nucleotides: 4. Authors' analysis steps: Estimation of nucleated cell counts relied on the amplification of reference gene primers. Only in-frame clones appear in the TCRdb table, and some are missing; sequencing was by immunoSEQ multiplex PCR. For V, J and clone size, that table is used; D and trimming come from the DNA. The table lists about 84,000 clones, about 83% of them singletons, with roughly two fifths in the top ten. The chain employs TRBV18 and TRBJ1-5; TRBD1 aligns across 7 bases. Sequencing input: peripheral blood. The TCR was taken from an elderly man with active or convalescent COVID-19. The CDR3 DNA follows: TGTGCCAGCTCACCACAGGGGGCCTTTAATCAGCCCCAGCATTTT. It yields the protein CASSPQGAFNQPQHF.